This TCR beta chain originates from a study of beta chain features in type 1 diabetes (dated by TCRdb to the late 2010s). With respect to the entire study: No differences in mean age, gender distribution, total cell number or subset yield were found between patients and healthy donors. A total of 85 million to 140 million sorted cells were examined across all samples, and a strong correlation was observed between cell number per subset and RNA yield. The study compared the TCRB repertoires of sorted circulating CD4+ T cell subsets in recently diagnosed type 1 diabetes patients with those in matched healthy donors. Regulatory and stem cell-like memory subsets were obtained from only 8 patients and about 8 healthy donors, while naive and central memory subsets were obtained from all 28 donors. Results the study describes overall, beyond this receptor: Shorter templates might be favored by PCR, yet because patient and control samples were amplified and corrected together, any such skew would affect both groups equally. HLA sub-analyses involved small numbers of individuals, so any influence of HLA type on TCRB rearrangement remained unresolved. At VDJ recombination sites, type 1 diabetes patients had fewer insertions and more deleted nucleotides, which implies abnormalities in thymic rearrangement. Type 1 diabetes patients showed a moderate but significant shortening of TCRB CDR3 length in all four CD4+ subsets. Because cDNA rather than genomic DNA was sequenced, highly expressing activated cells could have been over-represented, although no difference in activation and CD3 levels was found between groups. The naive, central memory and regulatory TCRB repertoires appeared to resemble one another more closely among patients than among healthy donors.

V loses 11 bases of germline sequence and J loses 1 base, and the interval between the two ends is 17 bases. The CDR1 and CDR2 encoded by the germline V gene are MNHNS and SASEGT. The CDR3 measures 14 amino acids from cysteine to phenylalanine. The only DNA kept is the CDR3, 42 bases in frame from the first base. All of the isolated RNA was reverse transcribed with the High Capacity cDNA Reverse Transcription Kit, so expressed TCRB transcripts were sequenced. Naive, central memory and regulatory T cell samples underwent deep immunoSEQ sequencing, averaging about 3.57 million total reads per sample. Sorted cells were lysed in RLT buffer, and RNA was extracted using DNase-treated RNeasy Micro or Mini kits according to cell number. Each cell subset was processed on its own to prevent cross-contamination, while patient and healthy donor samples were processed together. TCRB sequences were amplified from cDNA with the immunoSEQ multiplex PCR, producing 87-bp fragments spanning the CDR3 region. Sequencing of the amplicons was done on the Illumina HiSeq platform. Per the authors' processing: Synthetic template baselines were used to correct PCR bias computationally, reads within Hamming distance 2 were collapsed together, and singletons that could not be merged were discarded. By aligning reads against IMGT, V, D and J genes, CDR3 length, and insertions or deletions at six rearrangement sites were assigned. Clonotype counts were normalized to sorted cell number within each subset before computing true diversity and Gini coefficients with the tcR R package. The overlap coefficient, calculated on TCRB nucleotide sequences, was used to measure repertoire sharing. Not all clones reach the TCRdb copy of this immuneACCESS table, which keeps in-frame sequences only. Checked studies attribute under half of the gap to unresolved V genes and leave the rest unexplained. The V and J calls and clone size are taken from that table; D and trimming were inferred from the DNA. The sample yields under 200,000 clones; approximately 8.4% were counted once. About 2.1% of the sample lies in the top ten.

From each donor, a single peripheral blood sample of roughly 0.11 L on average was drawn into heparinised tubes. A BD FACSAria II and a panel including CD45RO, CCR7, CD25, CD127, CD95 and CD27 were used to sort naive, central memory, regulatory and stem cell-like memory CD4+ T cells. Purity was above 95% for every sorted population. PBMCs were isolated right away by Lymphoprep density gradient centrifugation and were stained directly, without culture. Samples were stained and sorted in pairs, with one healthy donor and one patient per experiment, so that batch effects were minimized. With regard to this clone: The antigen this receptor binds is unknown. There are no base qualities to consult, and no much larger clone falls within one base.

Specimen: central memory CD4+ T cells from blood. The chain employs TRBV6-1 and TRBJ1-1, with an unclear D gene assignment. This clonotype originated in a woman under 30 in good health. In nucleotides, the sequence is TGTGCCTCTCGAGTGGGGAGCGAGAACACTGAAGCTTTCTTT. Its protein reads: CASRVGSENTEAFF.